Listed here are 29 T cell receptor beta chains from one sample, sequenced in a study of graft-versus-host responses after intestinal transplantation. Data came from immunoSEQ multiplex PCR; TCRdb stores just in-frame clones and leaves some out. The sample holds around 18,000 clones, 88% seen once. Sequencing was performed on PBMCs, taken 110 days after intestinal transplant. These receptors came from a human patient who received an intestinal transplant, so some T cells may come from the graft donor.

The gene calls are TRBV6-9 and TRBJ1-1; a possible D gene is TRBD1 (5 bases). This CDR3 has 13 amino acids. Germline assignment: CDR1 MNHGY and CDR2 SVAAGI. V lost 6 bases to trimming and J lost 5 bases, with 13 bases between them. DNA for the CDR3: TGTGCCAGCAGCTCCAGGGATATGACTGAAGCTTTCTTT. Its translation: CASSSRDMTEAFF.

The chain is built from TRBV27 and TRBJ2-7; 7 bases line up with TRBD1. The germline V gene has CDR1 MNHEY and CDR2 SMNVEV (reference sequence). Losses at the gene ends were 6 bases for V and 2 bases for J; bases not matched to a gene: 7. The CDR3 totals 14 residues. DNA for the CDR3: TGTGCCAGCAGCCTCGGACAGGCCGCCTACGAGCAGTACTTC. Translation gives CASSLGQAAYEQYF.

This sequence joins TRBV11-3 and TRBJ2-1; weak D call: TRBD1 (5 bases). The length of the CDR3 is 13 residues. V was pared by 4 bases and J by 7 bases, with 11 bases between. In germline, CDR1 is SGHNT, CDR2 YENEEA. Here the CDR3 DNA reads TGTGCCAGCAGCTATGACAGTCTGAATGAGCAGTTCTTC. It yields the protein CASSYDSLNEQFF.

CDR3 sequence: CASRTRWATNTGELFF. The DNA of the CDR3 is TGTGCCAGCAGAACAAGGTGGGCGACGAACACCGGGGAGCTGTTTTTT. The rearrangement uses TRBV27 and TRBJ2-2; D remains ambiguous. V was trimmed by 6 bases and J by 0 bases, leaving 14 bases between them. Germline V CDR1 and CDR2: MNHEY, SMNVEV (reference sequence). This CDR3 comprises 16 residues.

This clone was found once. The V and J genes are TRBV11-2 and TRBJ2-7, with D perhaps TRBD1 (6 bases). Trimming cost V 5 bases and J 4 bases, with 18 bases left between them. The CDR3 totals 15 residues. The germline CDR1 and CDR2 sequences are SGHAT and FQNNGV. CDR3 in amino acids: CASSPPDRLGYEQYF. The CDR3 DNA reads TGTGCCAGCAGCCCCCCAGACAGGCTCGGGTACGAGCAGTACTTC. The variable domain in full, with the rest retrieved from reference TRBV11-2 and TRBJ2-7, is EAGVAQSPRYKIIEKRQSVAFWCNPISGHATLYWYQQILGQGPKLLIQFQNNGVVDDSQLPKDRFSAERLKGVDSTLKIQPAKLEDSAVYLCASSPPDRLGYEQYFGPGTRLTVT.

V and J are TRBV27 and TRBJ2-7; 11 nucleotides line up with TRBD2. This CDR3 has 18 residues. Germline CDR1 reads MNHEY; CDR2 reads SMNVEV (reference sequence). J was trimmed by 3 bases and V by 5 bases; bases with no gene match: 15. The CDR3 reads CASSVSGTSGYIIYEQYF. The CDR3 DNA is TGTGCCAGCAGTGTTTCCGGGACTAGCGGATACATCATCTACGAGCAGTACTTC.

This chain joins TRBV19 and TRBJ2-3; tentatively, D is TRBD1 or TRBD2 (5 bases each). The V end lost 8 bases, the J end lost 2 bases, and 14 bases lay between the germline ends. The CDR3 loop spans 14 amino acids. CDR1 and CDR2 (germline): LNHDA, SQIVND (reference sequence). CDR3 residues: CASAPGPNTDTQYF. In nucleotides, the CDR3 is TGTGCCAGTGCGCCGGGACCTAACACAGATACGCAGTATTTT. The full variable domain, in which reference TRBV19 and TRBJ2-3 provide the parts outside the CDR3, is DGGITQSPKYLFRKEGQNVTLSCEQNLNHDAMYWYRQDPGQGLRLIYYSQIVNDFQKGDIAEGYSVSREKKESFPLTVTSAQKNPTAFYLCASAPGPNTDTQYFGPGTRLTVL.

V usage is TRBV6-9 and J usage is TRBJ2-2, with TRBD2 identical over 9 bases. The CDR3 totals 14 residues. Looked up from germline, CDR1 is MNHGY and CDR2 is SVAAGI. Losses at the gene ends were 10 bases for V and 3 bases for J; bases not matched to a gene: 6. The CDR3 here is CAIPSGDYTGELFF. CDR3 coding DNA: TGTGCCATTCCTAGCGGGGATTACACCGGGGAGCTGTTTTTT.

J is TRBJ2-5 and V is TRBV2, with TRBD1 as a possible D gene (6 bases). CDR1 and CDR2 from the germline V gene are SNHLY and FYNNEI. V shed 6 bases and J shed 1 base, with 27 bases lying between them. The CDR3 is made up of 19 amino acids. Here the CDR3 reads CASRYREMSALGAQETQYF. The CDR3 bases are TGTGCCAGCAGATACAGGGAGATGAGCGCCCTGGGGGCCCAAGAGACCCAGTACTTC.

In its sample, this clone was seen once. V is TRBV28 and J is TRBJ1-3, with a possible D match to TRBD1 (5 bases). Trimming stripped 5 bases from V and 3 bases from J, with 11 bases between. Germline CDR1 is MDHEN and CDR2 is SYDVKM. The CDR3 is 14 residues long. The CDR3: CASSLRTNGNTIYF. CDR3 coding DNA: TGTGCCAGCAGTCTCCGGACAAATGGAAACACCATATATTTT.

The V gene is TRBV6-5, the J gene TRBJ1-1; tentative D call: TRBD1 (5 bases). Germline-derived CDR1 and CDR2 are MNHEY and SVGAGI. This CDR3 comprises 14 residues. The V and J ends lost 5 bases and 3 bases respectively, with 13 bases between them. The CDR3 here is CASSVGPWYTEAFF. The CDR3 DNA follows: TGTGCCAGCAGTGTGGGACCATGGTACACTGAAGCTTTCTTT.

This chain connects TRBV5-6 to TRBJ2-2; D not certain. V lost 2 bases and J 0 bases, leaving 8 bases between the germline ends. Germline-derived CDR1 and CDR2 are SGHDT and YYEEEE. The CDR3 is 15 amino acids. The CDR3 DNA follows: TGTGCCAGCAGCTTTAGTCCCGCGAACACCGGGGAGCTGTTTTTT. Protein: CASSFSPANTGELFF.

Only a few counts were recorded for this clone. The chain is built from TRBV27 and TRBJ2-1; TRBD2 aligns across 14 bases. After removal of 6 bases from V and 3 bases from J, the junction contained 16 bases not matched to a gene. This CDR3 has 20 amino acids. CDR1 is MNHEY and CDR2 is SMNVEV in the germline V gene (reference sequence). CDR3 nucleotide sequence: TGTGCCAGCAGGATACGAGGGACTAGCGGGAGAGACCTTTTCTACAATGAGCAGTTCTTC. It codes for CASRIRGTSGRDLFYNEQFF.

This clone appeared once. The CDR3 sequence: CASSQDRNTGELFF. In DNA form, the CDR3 reads TGTGCCAGCAGCCAAGATAGGAACACCGGGGAGCTGTTTTTT. The chain combines TRBV4-2 with TRBJ2-2; D call uncertain. CDR1 and CDR2 from the germline V gene are LGHNA and YNFKEQ. With 0 bases removed from V and 1 base from J, the gap between germline ends came to 3 bases. The CDR3 spans 14 residues.

CDR3 residues: CASSVRTHRGRADTEAFF. CDR3 in DNA: TGTGCCAGCAGCGTGAGGACGCATAGGGGCAGGGCTGACACTGAAGCTTTCTTT. The J gene is TRBJ1-1, the V gene TRBV9; possibly TRBD1 for D (5 bases). With 2 bases removed from V and 3 bases from J, the gap between germline ends came to 23 bases. The germline gives CDR1 SGDLS, CDR2 YYNGEE. This CDR3 has 18 amino acids.

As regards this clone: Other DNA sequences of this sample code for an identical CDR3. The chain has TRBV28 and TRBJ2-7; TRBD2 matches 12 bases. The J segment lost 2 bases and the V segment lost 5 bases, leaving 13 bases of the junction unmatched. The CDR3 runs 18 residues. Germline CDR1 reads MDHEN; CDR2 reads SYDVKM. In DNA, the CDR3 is TGTGCCAGCAGTCTTCTAGCGGGAGGGCCGTTGATTACCTACGAGCAGTACTTC. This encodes CASSLLAGGPLITYEQYF. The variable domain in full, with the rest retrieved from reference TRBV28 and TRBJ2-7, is DVKVTQSSRYLVKRTGEKVFLECVQDMDHENMFWYRQDPGLGLRLIYFSYDVKMKEKGDIPEGYSVSREKKERFSLILESASTNQTSMYLCASSLLAGGPLITYEQYFGPGTRLTVT.

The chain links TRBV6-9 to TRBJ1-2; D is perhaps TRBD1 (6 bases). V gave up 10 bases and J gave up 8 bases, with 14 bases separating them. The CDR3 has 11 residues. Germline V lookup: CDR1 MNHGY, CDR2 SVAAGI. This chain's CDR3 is CATQGVEGYTF. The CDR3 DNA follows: TGTGCCACACAGGGAGTTGAGGGCTACACCTTC.

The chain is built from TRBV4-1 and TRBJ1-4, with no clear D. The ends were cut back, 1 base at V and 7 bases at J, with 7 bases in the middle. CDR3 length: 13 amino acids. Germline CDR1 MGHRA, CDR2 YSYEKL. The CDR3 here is CASSQASGEKLFF. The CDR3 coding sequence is TGCGCCAGCAGCCAAGCAAGCGGTGAAAAACTGTTTTTT.

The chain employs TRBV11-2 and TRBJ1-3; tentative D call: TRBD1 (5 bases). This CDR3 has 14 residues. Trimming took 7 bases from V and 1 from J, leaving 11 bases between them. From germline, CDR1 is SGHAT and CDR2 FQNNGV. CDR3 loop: CASKGLGSGNTIYF. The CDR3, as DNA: TGTGCCAGCAAGGGGTTAGGATCTGGAAACACCATATATTTT. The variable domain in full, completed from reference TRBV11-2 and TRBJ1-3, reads EAGVAQSPRYKIIEKRQSVAFWCNPISGHATLYWYQQILGQGPKLLIQFQNNGVVDDSQLPKDRFSAERLKGVDSTLKIQPAKLEDSAVYLCASKGLGSGNTIYFGEGSWLTVV.

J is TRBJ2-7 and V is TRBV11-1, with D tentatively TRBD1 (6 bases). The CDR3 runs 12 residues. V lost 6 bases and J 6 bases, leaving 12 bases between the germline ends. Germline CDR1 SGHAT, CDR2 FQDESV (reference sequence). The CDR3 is CASSLQGGEQYF. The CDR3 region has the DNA TGTGCCAGCAGTTTACAGGGTGGCGAGCAGTACTTC.

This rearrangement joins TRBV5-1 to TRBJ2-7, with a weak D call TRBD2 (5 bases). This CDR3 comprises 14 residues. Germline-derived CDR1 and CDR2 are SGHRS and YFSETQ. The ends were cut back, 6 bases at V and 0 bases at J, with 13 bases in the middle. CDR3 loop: CASKDGISSYEQYF. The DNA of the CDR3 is TGCGCCAGCAAGGACGGGATTAGCTCCTACGAGCAGTACTTC. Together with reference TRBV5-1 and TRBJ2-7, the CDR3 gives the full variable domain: KAGVTQTPRYLIKTRGQQVTLSCSPISGHRSVSWYQQTPGQGLQFLFEYFSETQRNKGNFPGRFSGRQFSNSRSEMNVSTLELGDSALYLCASKDGISSYEQYFGPGTRLTVT.

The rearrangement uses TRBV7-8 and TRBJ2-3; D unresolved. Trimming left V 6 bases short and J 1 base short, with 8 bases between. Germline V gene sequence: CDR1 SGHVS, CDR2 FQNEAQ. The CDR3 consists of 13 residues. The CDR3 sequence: CASRYRGTDTQYF. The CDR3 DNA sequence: TGTGCCAGCAGGTATCGGGGCACAGATACGCAGTATTTT.

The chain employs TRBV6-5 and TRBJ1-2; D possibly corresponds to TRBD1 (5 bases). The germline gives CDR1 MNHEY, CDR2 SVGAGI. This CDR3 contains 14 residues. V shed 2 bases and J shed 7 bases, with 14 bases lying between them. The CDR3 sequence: CASSYTAQGTGYTF. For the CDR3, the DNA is TGTGCCAGCAGTTACACCGCCCAGGGAACTGGCTACACCTTC.

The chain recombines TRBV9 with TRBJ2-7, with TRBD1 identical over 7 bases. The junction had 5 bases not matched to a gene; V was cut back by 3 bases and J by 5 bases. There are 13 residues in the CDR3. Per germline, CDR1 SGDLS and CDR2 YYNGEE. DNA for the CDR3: TGTGCCAGCAGCGCCGGGACAGTGGACGAGCAGTACTTC. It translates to CASSAGTVDEQYF. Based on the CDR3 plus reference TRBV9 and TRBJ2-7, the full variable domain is DSGVTQTPKHLITATGQRVTLRCSPRSGDLSVYWYQQSLDQGLQFLIQYYNGEERAKGNILERFSAQQFPDLHSELNLSSLELGDSALYFCASSAGTVDEQYFGPGTRLTVT.

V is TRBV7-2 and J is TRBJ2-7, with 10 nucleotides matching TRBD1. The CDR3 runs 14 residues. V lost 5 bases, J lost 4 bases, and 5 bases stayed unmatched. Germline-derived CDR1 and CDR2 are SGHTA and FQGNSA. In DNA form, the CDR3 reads TGTGCCAGCAGCGTGGGGACAGGGGATTACGAGCAGTACTTC. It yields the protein CASSVGTGDYEQYF.

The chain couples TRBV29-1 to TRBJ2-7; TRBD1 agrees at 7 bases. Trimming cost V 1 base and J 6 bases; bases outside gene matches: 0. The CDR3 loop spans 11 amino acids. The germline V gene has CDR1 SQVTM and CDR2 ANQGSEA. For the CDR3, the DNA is TGCAGCGTTGAAGCAGGGGGCGAGCAGTACTTC. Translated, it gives CSVEAGGEQYF.

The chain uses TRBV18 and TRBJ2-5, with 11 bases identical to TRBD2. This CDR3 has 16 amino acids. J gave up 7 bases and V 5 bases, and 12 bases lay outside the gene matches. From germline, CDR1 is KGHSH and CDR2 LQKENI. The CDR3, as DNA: TGTGCCAGCTCATCGCGAGGACTAGCGGGCGGAGGGACCCAGTACTTC. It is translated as CASSSRGLAGGGTQYF.

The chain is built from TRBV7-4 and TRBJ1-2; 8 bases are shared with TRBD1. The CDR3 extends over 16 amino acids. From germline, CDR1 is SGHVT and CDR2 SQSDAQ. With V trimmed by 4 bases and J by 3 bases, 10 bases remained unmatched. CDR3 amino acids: CASSSEATGEYYGYTF. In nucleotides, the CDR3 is TGTGCCAGCAGCTCTGAGGCGACAGGGGAGTACTATGGCTACACCTTC.

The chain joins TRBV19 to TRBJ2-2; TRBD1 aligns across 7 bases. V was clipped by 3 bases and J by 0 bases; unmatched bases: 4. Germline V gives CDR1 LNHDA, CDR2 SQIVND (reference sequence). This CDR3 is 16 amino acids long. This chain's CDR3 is CASSIRGGANTGELFF. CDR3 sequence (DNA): TGTGCCAGTAGTATTAGAGGGGGCGCGAACACCGGGGAGCTGTTTTTT.